The entry that follows covers one TCR beta chain sequence. Authors' analysis steps: Researchers report that nucleated cell counts were estimated from reference gene primer amplification. Libraries were prepared by immunoSEQ multiplex PCR; TCRdb keeps only in-frame clonotypes and omits some of them. That table supplies the V and J calls and clone size; D and trimming were determined from the DNA. Of about 200,000 clones listed, about 84% are singletons. This sample was included in a study of blood T cell repertoires in COVID-19. The CDR3 has 18 amino acids. Germline V gene lookup returns CDR1 GTSNPN and CDR2 SVGIG (reference sequence). Germline trimming cut 1 base from V and 7 bases from J; bases unmatched to any gene: 18.

The rearrangement uses TRBV30 and TRBJ1-5, with 8 bases matching TRBD1. The TCR was taken from a middle-aged man with acute COVID-19. The sequencing sample was made of PBMCs or T cells enriched from blood (not recorded which). In nucleotides, the CDR3 is TGTGCCTGGAGTGCTTTAACCCCCGAGACAGGGGTACGGCAGCCCCAGCATTTT. Amino acids: CAWSALTPETGVRQPQHF.